The entry below describes one TCR beta chain. Its antigen is as yet unknown. This table comes from immunoSEQ multiplex PCR, and its TCRdb copy is limited to in-frame clones, with some not included. The repertoire has some 19,000 clones, 70% to 90% of them found once; the top ten carry about 2.3%. The V and J ends lost 1 base and 7 bases respectively, with 7 bases between them. Germline assignment: CDR1 SEHNR and CDR2 FQNEAQ (reference sequence). This CDR3 has 12 residues. This sample stems from a study of chemoradiotherapy in HPV16-positive cancers. Study at large: Candidate HPV-specific clones and shared TCR motifs came from a couple of HPV16-positive patients. Notes on the study in general: Candidate HPV-specific clones and E7-related TCR motifs grew in tumor during treatment.

The clonotype originates from a human donor with HPV-associated anogenital cancer. V gene TRBV7-9 combines with J gene TRBJ1-1; possibly TRBD1 for D (5 bases). The specimen was blood, collected from a patient who underwent chemoradiotherapy. CDR3 sequence: CASSLGGLEAFF. The CDR3 nucleotides read TGTGCCAGCAGCTTAGGGGGCCTTGAAGCTTTCTTT.